One sample yielded the 20 T cell receptor beta chains listed below, sequenced in a study of monozygotic twins with inflammatory bowel disease. TCRdb re-called the 5' RACE reads, yielding one record per CDR3 amino acid sequence without DNA. Its table lists just over 300,000 distinct CDR3 sequences. The sample taken for sequencing was blood. These TCRs come from a human donor with ulcerative colitis or Crohn's disease, or a healthy co-twin of an affected twin (not recorded which).

The chain has TRBV5-1 and TRBJ2-7; TCRdb proposes TRBD2, but this gene call is untestable without DNA. The CDR3 is made up of 15 amino acids. Germline V lookup: CDR1 SGHRS, CDR2 YFSETQ. The CDR3 here is CASSLVATGPREQYF. Variable domain in full (rest from reference TRBV5-1 and TRBJ2-7): KAGVTQTPRYLIKTRGQQVTLSCSPISGHRSVSWYQQTPGQGLQFLFEYFSETQRNKGNFPGRFSGRQFSNSRSEMNVSTLELGDSALYLCASSLVATGPREQYFGPGTRLTVT.

This chain connects TRBV11-3 to TRBJ1-2. The germline V gene has CDR1 SGHNT and CDR2 YENEEA. The CDR3 length is 15 residues. CDR3 amino acids: CASSSEATLKHGYTF.

The rearrangement joins TRBV6-2 or TRBV6-3 to TRBJ2-7; the D call of TRBD1 rests on TCRdb alone, since no DNA is present to check it. The CDR3 loop spans 15 amino acids. In germline, CDR1 is MNHEY, CDR2 SVGEGT. The CDR3 here is CASSGPGQGAYEQYF.

This chain joins TRBV5-1 and TRBJ2-6; TCRdb picks TRBD1, but there is no DNA to check that call. Germline V gene lookup returns CDR1 SGHRS and CDR2 YFSETQ. The CDR3 contains 15 residues. The CDR3 sequence is CASSSTGDGANVLTF. Full variable domain (outside the CDR3, taken from reference TRBV5-1 and TRBJ2-6): KAGVTQTPRYLIKTRGQQVTLSCSPISGHRSVSWYQQTPGQGLQFLFEYFSETQRNKGNFPGRFSGRQFSNSRSEMNVSTLELGDSALYLCASSSTGDGANVLTFGAGSRLTVL.

The chain combines TRBV11-1 with TRBJ2-6; TCRdb picks TRBD1, but there is no DNA to check that call. Germline-derived CDR1 and CDR2 are SGHAT and FQDESV (reference sequence). The CDR3 is 21 amino acids. The CDR3 protein is CASSLWAGGENTDTGANVLTF.

V usage is TRBV28 and J usage is TRBJ2-7; the D call of TRBD1 rests on TCRdb alone, since no DNA is present to check it. This CDR3 region has 15 residues. Looked up from germline, CDR1 is MDHEN and CDR2 is SYDVKM. The CDR3 here is CASSRPGGIEYEQYF.

This rearrangement joins TRBV6-6 to TRBJ2-7; as DNA is missing, the TRBD1 call by TCRdb cannot be tested. CDR1 MNHNY and CDR2 SVGAGI come from the germline V gene (reference sequence). The CDR3 consists of 14 residues. CDR3 loop: CASSRPDRGGEQYF.

The chain joins TRBV7-2 to TRBJ2-3; the TCRdb call, TRBD2, lacks DNA for checking. Germline V lookup: CDR1 SGHTA, CDR2 FQGNSA. The CDR3 is 16 amino acids. CDR3 protein: CASSLRRGGGTDTQYF.

The chain joins TRBV4-2 to TRBJ2-5; TCRdb's D call, TRBD1, is unchecked because there is no DNA. Germline V CDR1 and CDR2: LGHNA, YNFKEQ. The CDR3 has 15 residues. This CDR3 is CASSQDGQGEETQYF.

The J gene is TRBJ2-3, the V gene TRBV12-3 or TRBV12-4. The CDR3 has 15 amino acids. CDR3 region: CASRDSPMPADTQYF.

This sequence joins TRBV6-1 and TRBJ2-6; TCRdb's D call of TRBD1 is untestable without DNA. CDR1 is MNHNS and CDR2 is SASEGT in the germline V gene. The CDR3 spans 14 residues. CDR3 loop: CASMGASGANVLTF.

The V gene is TRBV11-2, the J gene TRBJ2-1. The length of the CDR3 is 14 residues. Germline CDR1 and CDR2: SGHAT and FQNNGV. CDR3: CASSLQGSYNEQFF.

The chain carries TRBV14 and TRBJ1-6. Per germline, CDR1 SGHDN and CDR2 FVKESK. The CDR3 is 13 amino acids. The CDR3 loop reads CASSRQTNSPLHF.

This chain links TRBV29-1 with TRBJ2-3; TCRdb selects TRBD1, and the lack of DNA leaves this call unchecked. This CDR3 is built from 17 residues. Germline CDR1 and CDR2: SQVTM and ANQGSEA. The CDR3 here is CSVEESTGGWSTDTQYF.

The rearrangement uses TRBV6-1 and TRBJ1-1. Germline CDR1 is MNHNS and CDR2 is SASEGT. The CDR3 extends over 14 amino acids. CDR3 amino acids: CASSEARGNTEAFF.

CDR3 in amino acids: CASSLSSRTRTDTQYF. The rearrangement links TRBV27 to TRBJ2-3. The CDR3 extends over 16 amino acids. The germline CDR1 and CDR2 sequences are MNHEY and SMNVEV (reference sequence).

The rearrangement joins TRBV10-1 to TRBJ2-2; TCRdb proposes TRBD1, but this gene call is untestable without DNA. This CDR3 has 13 amino acids. Germline-derived CDR1 and CDR2 are WNHNN and SYGVQD (reference sequence). The CDR3 sequence is CASSYRQTGELFF.

This chain uses TRBV20-1 with TRBJ2-7; TCRdb designates TRBD2, a call that cannot be tested without DNA. The CDR3 is 12 amino acids. Germline V gene lookup returns CDR1 DFQATT and CDR2 SNEGSKA (reference sequence). The CDR3 loop is CSARVEGTGQYF.

CDR3 sequence reads: CAISGNQETQYF. The V gene is TRBV10-3, the J gene TRBJ2-5. This CDR3 is 12 amino acids long. Germline values: CDR1 ENHRY, CDR2 SYGVKD.

The chain joins TRBV20-1 to TRBJ1-5. The CDR3 consists of 12 residues. Germline assignment: CDR1 DFQATT and CDR2 SNEGSKA (reference sequence). This chain's CDR3 is CSARAQDGPQHF.